This is a list of T cell receptor beta chains from one sample in a study of blood T cells in healthy people across ages. MiXCR, run by TCRdb on the 5' RACE reads, gives a single entry per CDR3 protein. Of hundreds of thousands of distinct CDR3 sequences listed, roughly 21% are singletons. Sequencing was performed on blood. The receptors derive from an older man in good health. CDR3s include the opening cysteine and the closing phenylalanine or tryptophan. Clone size appears in some rows only: once, few, many, or a class for an expanded clone.

clone_size: -
j_call: TRBJ2-2
v_call: TRBV7-6
cdr3_aa: CASSLALGYAGELFF

clone_size: -
j_call: TRBJ1-1
v_call: TRBV12-3/TRBV12-4
cdr3_aa: CASTQNLNTEAFF

clone_size: few
j_call: TRBJ1-6
v_call: TRBV2
cdr3_aa: CASRTGQPTPLHF

clone_size: -
j_call: TRBJ2-4
v_call: TRBV5-8
cdr3_aa: CASSFGQKLAKNIQYF

clone_size: -
j_call: TRBJ2-7
v_call: TRBV9
cdr3_aa: CASSVEVAGAEQYF

clone_size: -
j_call: TRBJ2-2
v_call: TRBV5-1
cdr3_aa: CASVLDRVENAGELFF

clone_size: -
j_call: TRBJ1-1
v_call: TRBV7-9
cdr3_aa: CASSPQAGNTEAFF

clone_size: many
j_call: TRBJ2-5
v_call: TRBV5-1
cdr3_aa: CASSLVGQETQYF

clone_size: few
j_call: TRBJ2-2
v_call: TRBV5-1
cdr3_aa: CASSIGGGPGELFF

clone_size: many
j_call: TRBJ1-2
v_call: TRBV28
cdr3_aa: CASRGQVRDYGYTF

clone_size: few
j_call: TRBJ1-2
v_call: TRBV7-2
cdr3_aa: CASSLAKGGYGYTF

clone_size: -
j_call: TRBJ2-5
v_call: TRBV5-1
cdr3_aa: CASSGTPKETQYF

clone_size: few
j_call: TRBJ1-1
v_call: TRBV29-1
cdr3_aa: CSAGDAEAFF

clone_size: -
j_call: TRBJ2-1
v_call: TRBV6-5
cdr3_aa: CASRSSGHNEQFF

clone_size: -
j_call: TRBJ2-3
v_call: TRBV7-2
cdr3_aa: CASSLPPGTGADTQYF

clone_size: -
j_call: TRBJ2-3
v_call: TRBV2
cdr3_aa: CASVAGGTDTQYF

clone_size: few
j_call: TRBJ1-1
v_call: TRBV5-1
cdr3_aa: CASSLGHLNTEAFF

clone_size: few
j_call: -
v_call: TRBV20-1
cdr3_aa: CSAVLSKSSNEQFF

clone_size: many
j_call: TRBJ2-7
v_call: TRBV25-1
cdr3_aa: CASSHGSYEQYF

clone_size: -
j_call: TRBJ2-1
v_call: TRBV20-1
cdr3_aa: CSARVLAGNYNEQFF

clone_size: -
j_call: TRBJ2-7
v_call: TRBV20-1
cdr3_aa: CSARPGTGFEQYF

clone_size: many
j_call: TRBJ2-7
v_call: TRBV5-1
cdr3_aa: CASSLGGTPEQYF

clone_size: many
j_call: TRBJ2-7
v_call: TRBV7-6
cdr3_aa: CASSLAGQGGYEQYF

clone_size: many
j_call: TRBJ1-4
v_call: TRBV7-9
cdr3_aa: CASSLGDATNEKLFF

clone_size: -
j_call: TRBJ1-2
v_call: TRBV6-5
cdr3_aa: CASGYYGTEERNGYTF

clone_size: few
j_call: TRBJ2-4
v_call: TRBV5-1
cdr3_aa: CASSFGQGNGLAKNIQYF

clone_size: few
j_call: TRBJ2-3
v_call: TRBV10-3
cdr3_aa: CATMGEADTQYF

clone_size: -
j_call: TRBJ2-6
v_call: TRBV6-1
cdr3_aa: CASTPRMSSGANVLTF

clone_size: -
j_call: TRBJ2-5
v_call: TRBV29-1
cdr3_aa: CSSFGGRVEQYF

clone_size: few
j_call: TRBJ1-1
v_call: TRBV11-2
cdr3_aa: CASSFALRADTEAFF

clone_size: few
j_call: TRBJ1-5
v_call: TRBV12-3/TRBV12-4
cdr3_aa: CASSWGHISNQPQHF

clone_size: -
j_call: TRBJ1-1
v_call: TRBV5-1
cdr3_aa: CASSLGVGDLATEAFF

clone_size: few
j_call: TRBJ2-5
v_call: TRBV9
cdr3_aa: CASSDDRVAQETQYF

clone_size: few
j_call: TRBJ2-5
v_call: TRBV29-1
cdr3_aa: CSVEDRLAGGLQETQYF

clone_size: -
j_call: TRBJ2-3
v_call: TRBV5-1
cdr3_aa: CASSSPGLRTDTQYF

clone_size: -
j_call: TRBJ2-7
v_call: TRBV7-9
cdr3_aa: CASSYRGYRPYEQYF

clone_size: -
j_call: TRBJ1-5
v_call: TRBV20-1
cdr3_aa: CSASPQRGNQPQHF

clone_size: -
j_call: TRBJ1-1
v_call: TRBV7-3
cdr3_aa: CASSLMDRGEAFF

clone_size: few
j_call: TRBJ1-1
v_call: TRBV4-1
cdr3_aa: CASSQQRGNTEAFF

clone_size: -
j_call: TRBJ1-3
v_call: TRBV20-1
cdr3_aa: CSARGGSGNTIYF